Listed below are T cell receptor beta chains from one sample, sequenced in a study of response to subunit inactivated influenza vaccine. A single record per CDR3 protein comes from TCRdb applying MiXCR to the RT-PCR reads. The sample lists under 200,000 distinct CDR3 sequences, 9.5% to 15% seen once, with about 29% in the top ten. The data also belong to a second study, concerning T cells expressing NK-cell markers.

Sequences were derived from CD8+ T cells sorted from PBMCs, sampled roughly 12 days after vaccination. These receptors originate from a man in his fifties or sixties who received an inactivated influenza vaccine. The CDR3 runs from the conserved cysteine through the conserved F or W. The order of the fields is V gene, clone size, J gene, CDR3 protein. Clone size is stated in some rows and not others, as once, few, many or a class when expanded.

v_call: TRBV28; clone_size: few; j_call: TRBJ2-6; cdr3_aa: CASSLDTGGSVSSGANVLTF
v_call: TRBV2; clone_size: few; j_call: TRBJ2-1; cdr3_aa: CATDSGLDPYNEQFF
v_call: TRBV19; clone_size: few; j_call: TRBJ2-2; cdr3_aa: CASSMATSNTGELFF
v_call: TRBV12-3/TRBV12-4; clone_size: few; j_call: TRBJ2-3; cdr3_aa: CASSFEDGQWVDTQYF
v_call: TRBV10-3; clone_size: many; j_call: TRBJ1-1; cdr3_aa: CAISESRQGEREAFF
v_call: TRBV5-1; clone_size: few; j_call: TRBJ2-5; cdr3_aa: CASHTGTGQETQYF
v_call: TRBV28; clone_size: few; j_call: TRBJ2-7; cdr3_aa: CATGGYEQYF
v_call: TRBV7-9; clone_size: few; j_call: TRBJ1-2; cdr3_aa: CASTYGGRQNLYGYTF
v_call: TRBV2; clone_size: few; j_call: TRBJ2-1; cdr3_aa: CASSESQRETYNEQFF
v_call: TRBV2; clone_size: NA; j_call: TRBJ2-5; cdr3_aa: CASSDGNGETQYF
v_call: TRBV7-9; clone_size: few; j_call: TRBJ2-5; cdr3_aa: CASSLLDGKETQYF
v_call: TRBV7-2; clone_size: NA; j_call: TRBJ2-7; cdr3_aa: CASSYRDRGSYEQYF
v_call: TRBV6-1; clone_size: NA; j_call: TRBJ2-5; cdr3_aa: CASKPEMGGETQYF
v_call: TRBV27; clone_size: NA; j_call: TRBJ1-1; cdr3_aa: CASRLLTGSNTEAFF
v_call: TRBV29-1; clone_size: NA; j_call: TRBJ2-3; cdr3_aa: CSVATGTGQPDTQYF
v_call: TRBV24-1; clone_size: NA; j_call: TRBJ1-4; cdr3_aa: CATSDSGTGNEKLFF
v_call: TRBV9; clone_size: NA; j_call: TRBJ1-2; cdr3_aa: CASTGGTGNGYTF
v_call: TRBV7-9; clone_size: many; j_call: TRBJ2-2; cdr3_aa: CASSLRETNTGELFF
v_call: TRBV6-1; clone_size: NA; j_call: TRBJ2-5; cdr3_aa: CASGGSGGAGETQYF
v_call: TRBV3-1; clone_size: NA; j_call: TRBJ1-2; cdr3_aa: CASSHGTGWGYTF
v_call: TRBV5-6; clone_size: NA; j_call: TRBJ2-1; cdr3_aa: CASSVDRAYNEQFF
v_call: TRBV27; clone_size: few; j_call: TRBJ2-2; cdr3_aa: CASSLSGTAGELFF
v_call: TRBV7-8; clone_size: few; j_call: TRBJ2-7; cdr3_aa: CASSSGTLAYEQYF
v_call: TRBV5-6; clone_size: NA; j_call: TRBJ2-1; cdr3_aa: CASSWRGGPLGSYNEQFF
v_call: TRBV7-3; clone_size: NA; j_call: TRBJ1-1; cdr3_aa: CASSLSQNTEALF
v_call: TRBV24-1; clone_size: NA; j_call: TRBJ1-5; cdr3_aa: CATSVGRSGPQHF
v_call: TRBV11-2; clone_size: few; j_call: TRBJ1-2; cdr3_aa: CASSSLDVGRTYTF
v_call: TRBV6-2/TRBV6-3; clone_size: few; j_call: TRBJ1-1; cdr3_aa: CASSYSRGEAFF
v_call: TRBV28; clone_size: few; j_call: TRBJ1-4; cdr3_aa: CASSLMSEKLFF
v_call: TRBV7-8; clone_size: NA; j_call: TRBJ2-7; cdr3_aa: CASSVDSQLYEQYF
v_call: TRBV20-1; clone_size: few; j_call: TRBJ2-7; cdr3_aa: CSAGGREGLYEQYF
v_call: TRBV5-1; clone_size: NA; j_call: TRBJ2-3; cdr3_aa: CANSFVGTGDTQYF
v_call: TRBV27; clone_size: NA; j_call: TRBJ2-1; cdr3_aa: CASSNGVYNEQFF
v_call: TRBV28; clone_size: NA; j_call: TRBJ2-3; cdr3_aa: CASSGTSAGTQYF
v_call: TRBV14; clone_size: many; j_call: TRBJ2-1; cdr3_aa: CASSHYRRSEQFF
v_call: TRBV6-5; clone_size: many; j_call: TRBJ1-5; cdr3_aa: CASSYSGQGAYQPQHF
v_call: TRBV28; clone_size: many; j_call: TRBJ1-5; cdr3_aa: CASSLPQVSFNQPQHF